A selection of T cell receptor beta chains follows, all from one sample in a study of vaccination and CD4 T cells after COVID-19. TCRdb re-analysed the PCR reads in MiXCR, keeping a single row per CDR3 protein. Of thousands of distinct CDR3 sequences listed, around 29% are singletons. For these receptors, no antigen is known. Material: CD4+ T cells from blood, cultured in vitro. These receptors were collected from a human donor in good health. Each CDR3 is given with its conserved first and last residue. D genes are given only for firm matches. Not every row has a clone size; where given, it reads once, few, many or a size class.

D: NA; V: TRBV5-3; size: NA; J: TRBJ2-2; DNA: TGTGCCAGCAGCTCGGCGAAACCGACCGGGGAGCTGTTTTTT; CDR3: CASSSAKPTGELFF
D: NA; V: TRBV19; size: NA; J: TRBJ1-5; DNA: TGTGCCAGTACCGGGACTACGCATCCTCAGCCCCAGCATTTT; CDR3: CASTGTTHPQPQHF
D: NA; V: TRBV19; size: NA; J: TRBJ1-1; DNA: TGTGCCAGTAGTTTTGGGTGGAACACTGAAGCTTTCTTT; CDR3: CASSFGWNTEAFF
D: NA; V: TRBV5-4; size: NA; J: TRBJ1-6; DNA: TGTGCCAGCAGCTTGGACACTCACGGGGGCAATTCACCCCTCCACTTT; CDR3: CASSLDTHGGNSPLHF
D: NA; V: TRBV6-5; size: NA; J: TRBJ1-1; DNA: TGTGCCAGCAGTTACACGAGCTCAGGCGACACTGAAGCTTTCTTT; CDR3: CASSYTSSGDTEAFF
D: TRBD1; V: TRBV6-1; size: few; J: TRBJ1-5; DNA: TGTGCCAGCAGTGTCGGGACAGGGGGCAATCAGCCCCAGCATTTT; CDR3: CASSVGTGGNQPQHF
D: NA; V: TRBV19; size: NA; J: TRBJ1-5; DNA: TGTGCCAGTAGTGCCCTTCATCAGCCCCAGCATTTT; CDR3: CASSALHQPQHF
D: NA; V: TRBV12-3/TRBV12-4; size: NA; J: TRBJ1-6; DNA: TGTGCCAGCAGTTTCGGTTATTCACCCCTCCACTTT; CDR3: CASSFGYSPLHF
D: NA; V: TRBV30; size: large; J: TRBJ1-2; DNA: TGTGCCTGGAGCACGACGAAATATGGCTACACCTTC; CDR3: CAWSTTKYGYTF
D: NA; V: TRBV7-9; size: NA; J: TRBJ1-1; DNA: TGTGCCAGCAGCACCAGGCAGGGGATGAACACTGAAGCTTTCTTT; CDR3: CASSTRQGMNTEAFF
D: NA; V: TRBV11-2; size: NA; J: TRBJ1-1; DNA: TGTGCCAGCAGACCCACGGGTTACACTGAAGCTTTCTTT; CDR3: CASRPTGYTEAFF
D: TRBD1; V: TRBV12-3/TRBV12-4; size: NA; J: TRBJ1-2; DNA: TGTGCCAGCACTCTACAGGGGTATGGCTACACCTTC; CDR3: CASTLQGYGYTF
D: NA; V: TRBV7-8; size: few; J: TRBJ2-2; DNA: TGTGCCAGCAGCATCACCGGGGAGCTGTTTTTT; CDR3: CASSITGELFF
D: NA; V: TRBV2; size: NA; J: TRBJ2-5; DNA: TGTGCCAGCAGTGAAGGAGAGACCCAGTACTTC; CDR3: CASSEGETQYF
D: TRBD1; V: TRBV27; size: few; J: TRBJ1-1; DNA: TGTGCCAGCAGAGGACAGGAGAACACTGAAGCTTTCTTT; CDR3: CASRGQENTEAFF
D: NA; V: TRBV7-6; size: NA; J: TRBJ2-7; DNA: TGTGCCAGCAGCTCCCCTATGACAGGATTCTACGAGCAGTACTTC; CDR3: CASSSPMTGFYEQYF